These 19 T cell receptor beta chains originate from one sample sequenced in a study of blood T cell repertoires in COVID-19. Using immunoSEQ multiplex PCR, the repertoire was profiled, and TCRdb retains in-frame clones only, with some absent. The repertoire holds under 200,000 clones, over 60% seen once, with about 7.8% in the top ten. Sequenced input: peripheral blood. The receptors originated from a man between 60 and 75 years old with acute or convalescent COVID-19.

The CDR3: CSVETGGVGQPQHF. The CDR3 region has the DNA TGCAGCGTTGAAACAGGGGGGGTCGGTCAGCCCCAGCATTTT. The chain has TRBV29-1 and TRBJ1-5; 8 nucleotides align to TRBD1. This CDR3 contains 14 residues. Germline loops: CDR1 SQVTM, CDR2 ANQGSEA. The J segment lost 6 bases and the V segment lost 2 bases, leaving 6 bases of the junction unmatched.

This clone was observed at least ten times. The chain carries TRBV9 and TRBJ1-2; D possibly corresponds to TRBD1 (5 bases). Germline CDR1 SGDLS, CDR2 YYNGEE. The germline V and J ends were trimmed by 0 bases and 6 bases, with 9 bases remaining between them. CDR3 length equals 13 residues. CDR3 loop: CASSVGGGDGYTF. In DNA, the CDR3 is TGTGCCAGCAGCGTAGGCGGAGGGGATGGCTACACCTTC.

The rearrangement uses TRBV12-3 or TRBV12-4 and TRBJ1-5, with D perhaps matching TRBD1 (6 bases). V lost 1 base, J lost 7 bases, and 8 bases lay in between. CDR3 length equals 13 residues. The CDR3 bases are TGTGCCAGCAGTTTAGGGGGGGGCCAGCCCCAGCATTTT. Protein sequence: CASSLGGGQPQHF.

In this sample, this clone turned up a few times. Other DNA sequences in this specimen translate into the identical CDR3. The V call is TRBV6-1, the J call TRBJ1-2, with TRBD1 matching over 8 bases. The V segment lost 3 bases and the J segment 3 bases; nucleotides outside the gene matches: 3. This CDR3 comprises 14 residues. From germline, CDR1 is MNHNS and CDR2 SASEGT. CDR3 bases: TGTGCCAGCAGTGACAGGGACAGGTACTATGGCTACACCTTC. Protein product: CASSDRDRYYGYTF.

This clone was counted only a few times. This chain uses TRBV10-2 with TRBJ2-7; 7 bases agree with TRBD2. This CDR3 contains 13 residues. With V trimmed by 2 bases and J by 3 bases, 1 base remained unmatched. Germline lookup yields CDR1 WSHSY and CDR2 SAAADI. As DNA, the CDR3 is TGCGCCAGCAGTGAGGGGGGGGTCTACGAGCAGTACTTC. This translates into CASSEGGVYEQYF.

The DNA of the CDR3 is TGTGCCAGCAGCACCCTTCCCACAGGGGGCTCTGAAGCTTTCTTT. Protein sequence: CASSTLPTGGSEAFF. The chain joins TRBV7-9 to TRBJ1-1; 9 bases line up with TRBD1. V dropped 5 bases and J dropped 6; count of bases not matched to a gene: 10. The CDR3 contains 15 residues. Germline V gene sequence: CDR1 SEHNR, CDR2 FQNEAQ (reference sequence).

For the CDR3, the DNA is TGTGCCAGCAGCCAACCGGTGACTAGCGGAAGGAATGAGCAGTTCTTC. This gives the protein CASSQPVTSGRNEQFF. This rearrangement joins TRBV3-1 (or the pseudogene TRBV3-2) to TRBJ2-1, with TRBD2 matching over 9 bases. The germline V gene has CDR1 LGHDT and CDR2 YNNKEL (reference sequence). The trim removed 2 bases at V and 7 bases at J, leaving 9 bases unmatched. The CDR3 consists of 16 residues.

This clone was found a few times. This chain uses TRBV15 with TRBJ1-2, with a weak D call TRBD1 (6 bases). Trimming left V 0 bases short and J 5 bases short, with 13 bases between. Per germline, CDR1 LNHNV and CDR2 YYDKDF (reference sequence). This CDR3 spans 15 amino acids. CDR3 DNA: TGTGCCACCAGCAGAGATGACAGGCCGCTTTATGGCTACACCTTC. It yields the protein CATSRDDRPLYGYTF. Variable domain in full (rest from reference TRBV15 and TRBJ1-2): DAMVIQNPRYQVTQFGKPVTLSCSQTLNHNVMYWYQQKSSQAPKLLFHYYDKDFNNEADTPDNFQSRRPNTSFCFLDIRSPGLGDTAMYLCATSRDDRPLYGYTFGSGTRLTVV.

This chain joins TRBV6-5 and TRBJ1-1, with TRBD1 identical over 8 bases. This CDR3 contains 15 residues. The germline CDR1 and CDR2 sequences are MNHEY and SVGAGI. J was trimmed by 1 base and V by 6 bases; bases with no gene match: 7. The CDR3 DNA is TGTGCCAGCAGGAGACAGGGGAGGGGGAACACTGAAGCTTTCTTT. Translating it yields CASRRQGRGNTEAFF.

Turning to this clone: The sample contains more than one DNA sequence encoding this CDR3. The chain links TRBV7-2 to TRBJ1-5, with 7 bases that match TRBD1. The CDR3 is made up of 13 amino acids. The V and J ends lost 5 bases and 7 bases, in that order; junction bases with no gene match: 5. Germline CDR1 is SGHTA and CDR2 is FQGNSA. This CDR3 is CASSPGGPQPQHF. In DNA form, the CDR3 reads TGTGCCAGCAGCCCAGGGGGGCCCCAGCCCCAGCATTTT.

The chain is built from TRBV6-6 and TRBJ1-5; D ambiguous. The CDR3 has 13 residues. Trimming shortened V by 6 bases and J by 7 bases, and 13 bases separated the two germline ends. CDR1 is MNHNY, CDR2 SVGAGI, per germline (reference sequence). CDR3 amino acids: CASRTQPGQPQHF. In DNA form, the CDR3 reads TGTGCCAGCAGAACGCAACCGGGACAGCCCCAGCATTTT.

V and J are TRBV5-1 and TRBJ1-2; TRBD1 matches at 10 bases. V trimming: 3 bases; J trimming: 6 bases; junction bases outside the gene matches: 5. The germline CDR1 and CDR2 sequences are SGHRS and YFSETQ. The CDR3 covers 14 residues. The CDR3 loop is CASSSGQGTDGYTF. CDR3 nucleotides: TGCGCCAGCAGCTCGGGACAGGGGACGGATGGCTACACCTTC.

Notes on this clone: The sample holds other DNA sequences that translate to the same CDR3. The rearrangement uses TRBV4-3 and TRBJ1-1, with a weak D call TRBD1 (5 bases). Germline V CDR1 and CDR2: LGHNA, YSLEER. V lost 4 bases to trimming and J lost 4 bases, with 13 bases between them. The CDR3 runs 14 residues. CDR3 protein: CASSPLSGGTEAFF. The CDR3 DNA sequence: TGCGCCAGCAGCCCTCTCTCGGGGGGCACTGAAGCTTTCTTT.

This rearrangement joins TRBV12-3 or TRBV12-4 to TRBJ2-2; the match to TRBD1 covers 10 bases. CDR3 length equals 13 residues. The ends lost 7 bases at V and 6 bases at J; junction bases unmatched: 2. The CDR3 spells CASIDRGPGELFF. As DNA, the CDR3 is TGTGCCAGCATCGACAGGGGGCCCGGGGAGCTGTTTTTT.

The chain recombines TRBV5-1 with TRBJ1-2; 7 bases line up with TRBD1. V was clipped by 1 base and J by 6 bases; unmatched bases: 3. The CDR3 has 13 amino acids. CDR1 is SGHRS and CDR2 is YFSETQ in the germline V gene. The CDR3 nucleotides are TGCGCCAGCAGCTTGAGACAGGGTAATGGCTACACCTTC. Its protein product is CASSLRQGNGYTF. The full variable domain, rest sourced from reference TRBV5-1 and TRBJ1-2, is KAGVTQTPRYLIKTRGQQVTLSCSPISGHRSVSWYQQTPGQGLQFLFEYFSETQRNKGNFPGRFSGRQFSNSRSEMNVSTLELGDSALYLCASSLRQGNGYTFGSGTRLTVV.

The chain uses TRBV5-6 and TRBJ2-7; a weak D match, TRBD1 (5 bases). Germline loops: CDR1 SGHDT, CDR2 YYEEEE. The length of the CDR3 is 13 residues. The V end was cut by 3 bases, the J end by 5 bases, with 12 bases between. The CDR3 coding sequence is TGTGCCAGCAGCTGGGGCTCCGAAAACGAGCAGTACTTC. Protein product: CASSWGSENEQYF.

This chain uses TRBV5-1 with TRBJ2-5, with D possibly TRBD2 on 5 matching bases. Per the germline V gene, CDR1 is SGHRS and CDR2 is YFSETQ. Trimming cost V 0 bases and J 7 bases, with 10 bases left between them. The length of the CDR3 is 13 residues. CDR3 sequence: CASSLAAGRTQYF. CDR3 DNA sequence: TGCGCCAGCAGCTTGGCCGCGGGTCGGACCCAGTACTTC.

The chain couples TRBV19 to TRBJ1-4, with TRBD1 identical over 9 bases. Germline V gene sequence: CDR1 LNHDA, CDR2 SQIVND (reference sequence). The junction had 12 bases not matched to a gene; V was cut back by 1 base and J by 6 bases. The length of the CDR3 is 18 residues. Here the CDR3 reads CASSIAQGAHLLDEKLFF. DNA for the CDR3: TGTGCCAGTAGTATAGCACAGGGGGCCCACCTTCTGGATGAAAAACTGTTTTTT.

This sequence joins TRBV10-3 and TRBJ2-7, with D perhaps matching TRBD2 (7 bases). The CDR3 spans 15 residues. Trimming shortened V by 4 bases and J by 6 bases, and 19 bases separated the two germline ends. Looked up from germline, CDR1 is ENHRY and CDR2 is SYGVKD. CDR3 protein: CAISASIGGAVEQYF. The DNA for the CDR3 is TGTGCCATCAGTGCCTCTATAGGGGGGGCCGTCGAGCAGTACTTC.